Listed here are 5 T cell receptor beta chains from one sample, sequenced in a study of shared clonotypes between healthy human individuals. Some clones are missing from TCRdb's copy, which holds only in-frame ones; the method was immunoSEQ multiplex PCR. The sample shows about 2,500,000 clones, roughly 92% of them seen only once. Sequenced: naive CD4+ T cells sorted from blood. The sample's subset: CD45RA+ positively selected. These receptors were obtained from a man aged 18 to 35 in good health.

The DNA of the CDR3 is TGCAGCGTTGATAGGGCTAGCGGGGGAGAGACCCAGTACTTC. It is translated as CSVDRASGGETQYF. This chain connects TRBV29-1 to TRBJ2-5; the match to TRBD2 covers 10 bases. Germline assignment: CDR1 SQVTM and CDR2 ANQGSEA. The CDR3 runs to 14 residues. Trimming at V came to 3 bases and at J to 4 bases, leaving 5 bases not matched to a gene. The whole variable domain, remainder taken from reference TRBV29-1 and TRBJ2-5, is SAVISQKPSRDICQRGTSLTIQCQVDSQVTMMFWYRQQPGQSLTLIATANQGSEATYESGFVIDKFPISRPNLTFSTLTVSNMSPEDSSIYLCSVDRASGGETQYFGPGTRLLVL.

This chain uses TRBV6-5 with TRBJ2-1, with 8 bases lining up with TRBD2. The trim removed 8 bases at V and 2 bases at J, leaving 8 bases unmatched. The CDR3 runs 15 residues. Germline V gene sequence: CDR1 MNHEY, CDR2 SVGAGI. The CDR3 reads CASGTTSGAYNEQFF. The CDR3 coding sequence is TGTGCCAGCGGTACCACTAGCGGAGCCTACAATGAGCAGTTCTTC.

V is TRBV9 and J is TRBJ2-7; D is ambiguous. Between the trimmed V and J ends, which lost 4 bases and 4 bases, there was a span of 9 bases. The length of the CDR3 is 12 residues. The germline V gene has CDR1 SGDLS and CDR2 YYNGEE. CDR3 region: CASSPGPYEQYF. CDR3 in DNA: TGTGCCAGCAGCCCCGGACCGTACGAGCAGTACTTC.

The J gene is TRBJ1-6, the V gene TRBV19; the D is unclear. Trimming removed 0 bases from V and 12 bases from J, with 6 bases in between. This CDR3 contains 12 residues. Germline CDR1 and CDR2: LNHDA and SQIVND (reference sequence). For the CDR3, the DNA is TGTGCCAGTAGTATAGATCCCGGACCCCTCCACTTT. It is translated as CASSIDPGPLHF.

The genes are TRBV28 and TRBJ1-6; tentatively, D is TRBD1 (6 bases). CDR3 size: 15 residues. Germline values: CDR1 MDHEN, CDR2 SYDVKM. V lost 7 bases and J lost 9, with 19 bases in between. CDR3 sequence reads: CASTLAGGAGSPLHF. The CDR3 DNA follows: TGTGCCAGCACCCTGGCGGGGGGCGCGGGTTCACCCCTCCACTTT. Based on the CDR3 plus reference TRBV28 and TRBJ1-6, the full variable domain is DVKVTQSSRYLVKRTGEKVFLECVQDMDHENMFWYRQDPGLGLRLIYFSYDVKMKEKGDIPEGYSVSREKKERFSLILESASTNQTSMYLCASTLAGGAGSPLHFGNGTRLTVT.